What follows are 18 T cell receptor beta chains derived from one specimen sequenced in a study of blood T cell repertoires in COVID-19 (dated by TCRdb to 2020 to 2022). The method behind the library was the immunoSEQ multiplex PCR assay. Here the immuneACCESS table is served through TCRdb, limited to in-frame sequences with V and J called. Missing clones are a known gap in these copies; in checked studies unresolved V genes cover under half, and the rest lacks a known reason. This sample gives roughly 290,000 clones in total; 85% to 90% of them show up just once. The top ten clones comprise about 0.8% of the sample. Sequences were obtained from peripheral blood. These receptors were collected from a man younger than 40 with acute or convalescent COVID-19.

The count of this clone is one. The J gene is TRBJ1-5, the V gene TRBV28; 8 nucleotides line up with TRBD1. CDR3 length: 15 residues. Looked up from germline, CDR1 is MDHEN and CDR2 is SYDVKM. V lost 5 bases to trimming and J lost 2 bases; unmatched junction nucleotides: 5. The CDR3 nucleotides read TGTGCCAGCAGTAATGGACAGGGACGCAATCAGCCCCAGCATTTT. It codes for CASSNGQGRNQPQHF.

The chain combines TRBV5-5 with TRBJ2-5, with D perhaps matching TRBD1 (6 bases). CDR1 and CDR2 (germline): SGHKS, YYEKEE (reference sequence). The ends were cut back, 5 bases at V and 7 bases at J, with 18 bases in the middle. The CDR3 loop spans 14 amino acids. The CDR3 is CASRRTAEVGTQYF. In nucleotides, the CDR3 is TGTGCCAGCAGACGGACAGCGGAGGTGGGGACCCAGTACTTC.

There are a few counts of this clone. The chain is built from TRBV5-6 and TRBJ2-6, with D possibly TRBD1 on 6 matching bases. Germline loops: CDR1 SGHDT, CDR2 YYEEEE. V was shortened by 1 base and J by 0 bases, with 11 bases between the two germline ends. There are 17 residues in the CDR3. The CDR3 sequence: CASSLPGVSSGANVLTF. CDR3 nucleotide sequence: TGTGCCAGCAGCTTGCCAGGGGTGAGCTCTGGGGCCAACGTCCTGACTTTC. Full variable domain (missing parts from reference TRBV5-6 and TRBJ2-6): DAGVTQSPTHLIKTRGQQVTLRCSPKSGHDTVSWYQQALGQGPQFIFQYYEEEERQRGNFPDRFSGHQFPNYSSELNVNALLLGDSALYLCASSLPGVSSGANVLTFGAGSRLTVL.

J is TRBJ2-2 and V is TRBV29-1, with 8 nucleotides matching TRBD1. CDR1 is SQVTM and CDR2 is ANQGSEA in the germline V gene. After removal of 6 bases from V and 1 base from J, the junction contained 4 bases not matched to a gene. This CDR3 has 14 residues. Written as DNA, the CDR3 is TGCAGCGTCAGGGGGCTCCTGAACACCGGGGAGCTGTTTTTT. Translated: CSVRGLLNTGELFF.

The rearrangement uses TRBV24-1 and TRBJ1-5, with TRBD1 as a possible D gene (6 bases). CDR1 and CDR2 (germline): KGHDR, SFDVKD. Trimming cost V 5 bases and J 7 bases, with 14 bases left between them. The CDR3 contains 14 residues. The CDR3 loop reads CATSGLQGNQPQHF. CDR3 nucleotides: TGTGCCACCAGTGGTCTACAGGGTAACCAGCCCCAGCATTTT.

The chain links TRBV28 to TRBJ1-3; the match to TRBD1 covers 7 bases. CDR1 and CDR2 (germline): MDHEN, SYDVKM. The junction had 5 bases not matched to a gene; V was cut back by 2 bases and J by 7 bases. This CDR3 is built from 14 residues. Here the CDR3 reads CASSLTRGRNTIYF. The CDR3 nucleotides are TGTGCCAGCAGTTTAACGAGGGGGCGGAACACCATATATTTT.

DNA for the CDR3: TGTGCCAGCAGCTCTATCGGGACAGGGCCCCACTCTAATCAGCCCCAGCATTTT. Amino acids: CASSSIGTGPHSNQPQHF. The V and J genes are TRBV7-9 and TRBJ1-5; 9 nucleotides match TRBD1. This CDR3 contains 18 residues. The V gene end was trimmed by 4 bases and the J gene end by 4 bases; junction bases not matched to a gene: 14. In germline, CDR1 is SEHNR, CDR2 FQNEAQ (reference sequence).

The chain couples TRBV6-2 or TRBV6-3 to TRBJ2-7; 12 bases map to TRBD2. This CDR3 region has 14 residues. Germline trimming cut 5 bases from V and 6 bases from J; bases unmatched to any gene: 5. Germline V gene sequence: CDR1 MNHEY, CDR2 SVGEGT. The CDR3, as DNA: TGTGCCAGCAGTCGTTGGACTAGCGGGGTCGAGCAGTACTTC. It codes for CASSRWTSGVEQYF.

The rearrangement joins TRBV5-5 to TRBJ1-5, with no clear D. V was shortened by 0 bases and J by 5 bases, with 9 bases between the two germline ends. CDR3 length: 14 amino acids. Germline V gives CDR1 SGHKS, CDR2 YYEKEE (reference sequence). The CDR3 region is CASSLGQSYQPQHF. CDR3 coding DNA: TGTGCCAGCAGCTTGGGGCAGTCCTATCAGCCCCAGCATTTT.

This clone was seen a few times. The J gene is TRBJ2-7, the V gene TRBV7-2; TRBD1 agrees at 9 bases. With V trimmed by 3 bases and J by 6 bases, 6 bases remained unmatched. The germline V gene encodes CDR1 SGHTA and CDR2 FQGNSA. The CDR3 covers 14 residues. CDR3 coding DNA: TGTGCCAGCAGCTTGGGACAGGGATCGTTCGAGCAGTACTTC. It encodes CASSLGQGSFEQYF.

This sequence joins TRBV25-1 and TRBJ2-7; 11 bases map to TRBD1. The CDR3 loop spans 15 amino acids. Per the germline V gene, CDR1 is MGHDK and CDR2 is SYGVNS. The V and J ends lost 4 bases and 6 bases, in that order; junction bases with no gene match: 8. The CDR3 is CASSGGGTGGGEQYF. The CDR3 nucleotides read TGTGCCAGCAGTGGAGGAGGGACAGGGGGGGGCGAGCAGTACTTC.

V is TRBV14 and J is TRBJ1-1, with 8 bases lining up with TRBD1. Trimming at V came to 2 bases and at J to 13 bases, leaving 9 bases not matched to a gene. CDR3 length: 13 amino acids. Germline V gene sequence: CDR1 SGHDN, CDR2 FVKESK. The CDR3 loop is CASSQIRGPPFFF. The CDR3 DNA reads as TGTGCCAGCAGCCAAATCAGGGGGCCCCCCTTTTTCTTT.

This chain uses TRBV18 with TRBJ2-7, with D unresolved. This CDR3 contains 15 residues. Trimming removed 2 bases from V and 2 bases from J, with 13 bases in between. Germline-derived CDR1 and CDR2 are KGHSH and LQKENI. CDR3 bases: TGTGCCAGCTCACCATACGGTGTCTTCACCTACGAGCAGTACTTC. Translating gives CASSPYGVFTYEQYF.

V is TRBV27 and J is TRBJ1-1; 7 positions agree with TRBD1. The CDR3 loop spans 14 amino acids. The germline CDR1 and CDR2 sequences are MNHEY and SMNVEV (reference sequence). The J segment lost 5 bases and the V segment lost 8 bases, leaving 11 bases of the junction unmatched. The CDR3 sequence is CASGGRGQRTEAFF. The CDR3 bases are TGTGCCAGCGGGGGAAGGGGGCAACGGACTGAAGCTTTCTTT.

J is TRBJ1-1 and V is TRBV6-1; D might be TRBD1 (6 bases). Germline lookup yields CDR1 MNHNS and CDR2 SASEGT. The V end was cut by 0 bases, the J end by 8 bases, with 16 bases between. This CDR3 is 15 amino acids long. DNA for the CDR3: TGTGCCAGCAGTGAAGCGGCAGGGGCTTATTCAGAAGCTTTCTTT. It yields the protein CASSEAAGAYSEAFF.

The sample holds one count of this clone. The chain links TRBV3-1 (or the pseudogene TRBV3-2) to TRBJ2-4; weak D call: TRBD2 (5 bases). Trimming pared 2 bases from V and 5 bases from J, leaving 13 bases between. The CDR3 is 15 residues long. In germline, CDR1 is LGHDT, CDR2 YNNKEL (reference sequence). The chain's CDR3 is CASSQLTGLENIQYF. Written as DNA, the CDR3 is TGTGCCAGCAGCCAACTAACGGGGTTGGAAAACATTCAGTACTTC.

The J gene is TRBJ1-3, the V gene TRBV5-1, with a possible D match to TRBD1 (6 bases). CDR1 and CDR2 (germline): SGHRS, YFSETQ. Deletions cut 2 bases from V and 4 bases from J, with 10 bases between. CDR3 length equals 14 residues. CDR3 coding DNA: TGCGCCAGCAGCTTAACAGGGCACGGAAACACCATATATTTT. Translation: CASSLTGHGNTIYF.

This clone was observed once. The CDR3, as DNA: TGTGCCAGCAGTTGGACAGGGGGTGGCACAGATACGCAGTATTTT. It yields the protein CASSWTGGGTDTQYF. The V call is TRBV6-5, the J call TRBJ2-3; 10 bases align to TRBD1. Germline V CDR1 and CDR2: MNHEY, SVGAGI. V dropped 4 bases and J dropped 1; count of bases not matched to a gene: 2. CDR3 length: 15 amino acids.